This TCR beta chain appears in the sequencing data of a study of blood T cell repertoires in COVID-19. This clone was picked up one time. The authors' processing: Amplification from reference gene primers served as the basis for estimated nucleated cell counts. Libraries were prepared by immunoSEQ multiplex PCR; TCRdb keeps only in-frame clonotypes and omits some of them. V, J and clone size were drawn from that table, and D and trimming were deduced from the DNA. The sample holds approximately 180,000 clones, 65% to 90% seen once. Germline V CDR1 and CDR2: LGHNA, YSLEER. Deletions cut 2 bases from V and 5 bases from J, with 9 bases between. There are 13 residues in the CDR3.

The rearrangement uses TRBV4-3 and TRBJ1-1; weak D call: TRBD1 (5 bases). What was sequenced was PBMCs or T cells enriched from blood (not recorded which). This clonotype was obtained from a woman aged 55-69 years with acute COVID-19. The CDR3 reads CASSQSGRTEAFF. CDR3 sequence (DNA): TGCGCCAGCAGCCAATCAGGGAGGACTGAAGCTTTCTTT.